The rows below give T cell receptor beta chains drawn from one sample of a study of memory B cells and T cells in multiple sclerosis. What these receptors recognize is not known. Repertoires were generated with immunoSEQ multiplex PCR, while TCRdb's copy carries only in-frame clones and drops some. The repertoire holds 11,000 or so clones, with 84% as singletons. The sequenced material came from PBMCs from blood kept in culture. The receptors come from a human donor with multiple sclerosis. Both conserved end residues are part of each CDR3. Each record gives: CDR3 protein, CDR3 DNA, J gene, D gene, clone size, V gene. A D gene is named only where the DNA matches it firmly. Some rows have no size entry. The others give once, few or many, or a class for an expanded clone.

CASSTRGHNEQFF	TGTGCCAGCAGCACGCGGGGACACAATGAGCAGTTCTTC	TRBJ2-1	.	.	TRBV7-3
CASSSGTDNSPLHF	TGTGCCAGCAGCTCCGGGACAGATAATTCACCCCTCCACTTT	TRBJ1-6	TRBD1	.	TRBV5-8
CASSPITGMGDTDTQYF	TGTGCCAGCTCACCGATAACAGGGATGGGGGACACAGATACGCAGTATTTT	TRBJ2-3	.	.	TRBV18
CASSSYRRTGSYEQYF	TGTGCCAGCAGTTCCTACCGGAGGACAGGATCCTACGAGCAGTACTTC	TRBJ2-7	TRBD1	.	TRBV27
CASSDLSPSEAFF	TGTGCCAGCAGTGATCTTAGCCCTTCTGAAGCTTTCTTT	TRBJ1-1	.	.	TRBV6-1
CASGSWTGNYEQYF	TGTGCCAGCGGTTCCTGGACAGGGAACTACGAGCAGTACTTC	TRBJ2-7	TRBD1	.	TRBV6-5
CASSDRQGGEAFF	TGTGCCAGCAGCGACAGGCAGGGAGGTGAAGCTTTCTTT	TRBJ1-1	.	.	TRBV7-9
CASSESSPFLSYEQYF	TGTGCCAGCAGTGAATCGTCCCCTTTTTTAAGCTACGAGCAGTACTTC	TRBJ2-7	.	.	TRBV6-1
CASSPLGGQYTEAFF	TGTGCCAGCAGTCCCCTGGGGGGGCAATACACTGAAGCTTTCTTT	TRBJ1-1	.	.	TRBV28
CASMTRGRDTEAFF	TGTGCCAGCATGACGAGGGGGCGGGACACTGAAGCTTTCTTT	TRBJ1-1	TRBD1	.	TRBV2
CASSPGMRTEAFF	TGTGCCAGTAGCCCCGGGATGCGCACTGAAGCTTTCTTT	TRBJ1-1	.	once	TRBV19
CASSLALTGNTEAFF	TGTGCCAGCAGCTTAGCTTTGACGGGGAACACTGAAGCTTTCTTT	TRBJ1-1	.	.	TRBV7-2
CSATRDSQFF	TGCAGTGCTACGCGGGACTCACAGTTCTTC	TRBJ2-1	.	.	TRBV20-1
CASSLTFRVTYEQYF	TGTGCCAGCAGTTTGACCTTCAGGGTGACCTACGAGCAGTACTTC	TRBJ2-7	.	.	TRBV6-1
CSTRGSGNTIYF	TGCAGCACCAGGGGTTCTGGAAACACCATATATTTT	TRBJ1-3	.	.	TRBV29-1
CASSTKDRGQSEKLFF	TGTGCCAGCAGCACCAAAGACAGGGGGCAATCTGAAAAACTGTTTTTT	TRBJ1-4	TRBD1	.	TRBV7-6
CASRLAGGSSTDTQYF	TGTGCCAGCAGACTAGCGGGGGGTTCTAGCACAGATACGCAGTATTTT	TRBJ2-3	TRBD2	few	TRBV6-6
CASSPGLAGGITGELFF	TGTGCCAGCAGCCCAGGACTAGCGGGAGGAATCACCGGGGAGCTGTTTTTT	TRBJ2-2	TRBD2	.	TRBV7-9
CASSRRADYGYTF	TGTGCCAGCTCAAGACGGGCCGACTATGGCTACACCTTC	TRBJ1-2	.	few	TRBV18
CASSALGGGYTDTQYF	TGTGCCAGCAGTGCCCTAGGGGGCGGCTACACAGATACGCAGTATTTT	TRBJ2-3	TRBD1	.	TRBV6-1
CASSARVDGETQYF	TGTGCCAGCAGTGCACGGGTGGACGGAGAGACCCAGTACTTC	TRBJ2-5	.	.	TRBV6-5
CASSLALNTGELFF	TGTGCCAGCAGCTTAGCCCTCAACACCGGGGAGCTGTTTTTT	TRBJ2-2	.	.	TRBV11-2
CASSGTVGRAANEKLFF	TGTGCCAGCAGTGGGACAGTAGGGAGGGCGGCTAATGAAAAACTGTTTTTT	TRBJ1-4	TRBD1	.	TRBV28
CSVRPEANTIYF	TGCAGCGTCCGGCCGGAAGCAAATACCATATATTTT	TRBJ1-3	.	.	TRBV29-1
CASSSWGNSPLHF	TGTGCCAGCAGCTCTTGGGGGAATTCACCCCTCCACTTT	TRBJ1-6	.	.	TRBV5-5
CASSLDRQAFF	TGTGCCAGCAGCTTGGATCGGCAAGCTTTCTTT	TRBJ1-1	.	.	TRBV5-6
CASSLEVRGDTEAFF	TGTGCCAGCAGCTTAGAGGTTCGGGGGGACACTGAAGCTTTCTTT	TRBJ1-1	.	.	TRBV7-2
CASTAGGEQYF	TGTGCCAGCACCGCCGGCGGGGAGCAGTACTTC	TRBJ2-7	.	.	TRBV11-2
CASSEEAFRGQKDGYTF	TGTGCCAGCAGTGAAGAGGCCTTCAGGGGCCAAAAGGATGGCTACACCTTC	TRBJ1-2	.	.	TRBV6-1
CASSLEVGPNTGELFF	TGTGCCAGCAGCTTAGAGGTGGGACCGAACACCGGGGAGCTGTTTTTT	TRBJ2-2	.	once	TRBV11-3
CASSKDENNEQFF	TGTGCCAGCAGTAAAGACGAAAACAATGAGCAGTTCTTC	TRBJ2-1	.	.	TRBV6-4
CASSILQSTDTQYF	TGTGCCAGTAGTATCCTGCAGTCCACAGATACGCAGTATTTT	TRBJ2-3	.	.	TRBV19
CASSVGTIRSRQYGYTF	TGTGCCAGTAGTGTCGGGACTATTCGGTCAAGGCAATATGGCTACACCTTC	TRBJ1-2	.	.	TRBV19
CASSLNVGGNTEAFF	TGCGCCAGCAGCTTGAATGTCGGGGGGAACACTGAAGCTTTCTTT	TRBJ1-1	.	.	TRBV5-1
CASSLFRGSTEAFF	TGTGCCAGCAGTTTATTTAGAGGCAGCACTGAAGCTTTCTTT	TRBJ1-1	.	.	TRBV28
CASSDPMTDSGNTIYF	TGTGCCAGCAGTGACCCGATGACAGACTCTGGAAACACCATATATTTT	TRBJ1-3	.	few	TRBV6-4
CASSIRGREGLNEQFF	TGTGCCAGCAGCATAAGGGGGAGGGAGGGCCTCAATGAGCAGTTCTTC	TRBJ2-1	.	few	TRBV9
CASSLGQLYGYTF	TGCGCCAGCAGCCTGGGACAGCTCTATGGCTACACCTTC	TRBJ1-2	TRBD1	.	TRBV5-1
CASSARQGSYEQYF	TGTGCCAGCAGTGCTAGACAGGGTTCCTACGAGCAGTACTTC	TRBJ2-7	TRBD1	.	TRBV6-1
CASSLVGGELFF	TGTGCCAGCAGCTTAGTAGGCGGGGAGCTGTTTTTT	TRBJ2-2	.	.	TRBV7-3
CASSVGTDNQPQHF	TGTGCCAGCAGCGTAGGGACGGACAATCAGCCCCAGCATTTT	TRBJ1-5	.	.	TRBV5-6
CASSEYRLKYEQYF	TGTGCCAGCAGTGAGTACAGGTTGAAGTACGAGCAGTACTTC	TRBJ2-7	.	.	TRBV2
CASSPPTISYEQYF	TGTGCCAGCAGTCCGCCCACAATTTCCTACGAGCAGTACTTC	TRBJ2-7	.	.	TRBV6-6
CASSPVGLAGGANEQFF	TGTGCCAGCAGCCCAGTAGGCCTAGCGGGAGGGGCCAATGAGCAGTTCTTC	TRBJ2-1	TRBD2	.	TRBV7-3
CASSPTTGQETQYF	TGTGCCAGCTCACCCACGACAGGGCAAGAGACCCAGTACTTC	TRBJ2-5	TRBD1	.	TRBV18
CASSLDGLSADTQYF	TGCGCCAGCAGCTTGGATGGGCTTTCTGCAGATACGCAGTATTTT	TRBJ2-3	.	.	TRBV5-1
CASSFETTNSPLHF	TGTGCCAGCAGTTTCGAGACCACCAATTCACCCCTCCACTTT	TRBJ1-6	.	.	TRBV6-5
CASSGVTEREGGSTDTQYF	TGTGCCAGCAGTGGAGTGACGGAGCGGGAGGGAGGGAGCACAGATACGCAGTATTTT	TRBJ2-3	TRBD2	.	TRBV11-2
CASSQEIATPQYNEQFF	TGCGCCAGCAGCCAAGAGATCGCGACCCCCCAATACAATGAGCAGTTCTTC	TRBJ2-1	.	.	TRBV4-1
CASSLDSSTDTQYF	TGCGCCAGCAGCTTGGACAGCAGCACAGATACGCAGTATTTT	TRBJ2-3	.	.	TRBV5-1
CASSHPGQVIPNTEAFF	TGTGCCAGCAGCCATCCGGGACAGGTTATCCCAAACACTGAAGCTTTCTTT	TRBJ1-1	TRBD1	.	TRBV4-2